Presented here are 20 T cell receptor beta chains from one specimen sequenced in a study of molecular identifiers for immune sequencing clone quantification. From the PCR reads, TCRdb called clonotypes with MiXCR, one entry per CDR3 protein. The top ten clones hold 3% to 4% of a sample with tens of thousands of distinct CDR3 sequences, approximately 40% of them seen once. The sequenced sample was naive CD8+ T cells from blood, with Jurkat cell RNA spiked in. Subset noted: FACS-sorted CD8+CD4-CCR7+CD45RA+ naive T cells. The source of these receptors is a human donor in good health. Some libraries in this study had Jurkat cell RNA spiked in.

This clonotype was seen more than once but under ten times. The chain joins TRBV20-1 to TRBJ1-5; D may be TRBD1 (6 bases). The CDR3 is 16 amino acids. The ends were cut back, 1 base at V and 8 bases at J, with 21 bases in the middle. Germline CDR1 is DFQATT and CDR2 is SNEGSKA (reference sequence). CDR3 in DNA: TGCAGTGCTAGAGGACCAGATGTGGGGGGCAGGGAGCCCCAGCATTTT. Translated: CSARGPDVGGREPQHF.

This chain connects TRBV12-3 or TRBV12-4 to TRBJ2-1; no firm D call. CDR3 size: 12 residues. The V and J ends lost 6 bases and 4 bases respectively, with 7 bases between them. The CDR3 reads CASSKLYNEQFF. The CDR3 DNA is TGTGCCAGCAGCAAACTATACAATGAGCAGTTCTTC.

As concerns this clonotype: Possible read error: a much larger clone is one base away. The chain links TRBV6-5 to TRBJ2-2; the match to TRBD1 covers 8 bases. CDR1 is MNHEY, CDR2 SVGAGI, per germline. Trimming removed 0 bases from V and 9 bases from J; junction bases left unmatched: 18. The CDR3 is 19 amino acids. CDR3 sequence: CASSYSRQGFPRRARELFF. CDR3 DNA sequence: TGTGCCAGCAGTTACTCGAGACAGGGGTTCCCCCGCCGCGCCCGGGAGCTGTTTTTT.

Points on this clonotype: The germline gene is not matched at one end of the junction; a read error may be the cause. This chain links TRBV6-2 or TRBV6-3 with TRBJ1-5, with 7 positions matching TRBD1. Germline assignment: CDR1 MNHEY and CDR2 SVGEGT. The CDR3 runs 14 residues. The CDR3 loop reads CVSMGQFDNQPQHF. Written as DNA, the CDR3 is TGTGTCAGCATGGGACAGTTTGACAATCAGCCCCAGCATTTT.

The CDR3 region is CASMEASGNQPQHF. The CDR3 bases are TGTGCCTCCATGGAGGCTTCGGGCAATCAGCCCCAGCATTTT. V gene TRBV28 combines with J gene TRBJ1-5; D call uncertain. CDR3 size: 14 residues. V lost 11 bases, J lost 2 bases, and 16 bases lay in between. The V gene's germline CDR1 is MDHEN and CDR2 SYDVKM. Based on the CDR3 plus reference TRBV28 and TRBJ1-5, the full variable domain is DVKVTQSSRYLVKRTGEKVFLECVQDMDHENMFWYRQDPGLGLRLIYFSYDVKMKEKGDIPEGYSVSREKKERFSLILESASTNQTSMYLCASMEASGNQPQHFGDGTRLSIL.

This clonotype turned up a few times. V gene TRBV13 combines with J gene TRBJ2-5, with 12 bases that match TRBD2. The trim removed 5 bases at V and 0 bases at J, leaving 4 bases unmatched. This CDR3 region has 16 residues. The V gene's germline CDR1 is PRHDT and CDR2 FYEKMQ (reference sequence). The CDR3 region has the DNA TGTGCCAGCAGCGGCCGACTAGCGGGAGACCAAGAGACCCAGTACTTC. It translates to CASSGRLAGDQETQYF.

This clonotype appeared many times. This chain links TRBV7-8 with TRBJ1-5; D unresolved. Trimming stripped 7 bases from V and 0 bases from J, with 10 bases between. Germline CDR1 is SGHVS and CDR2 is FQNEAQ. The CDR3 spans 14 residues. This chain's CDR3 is CASNGRYSNQPQHF. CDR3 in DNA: TGTGCCAGCAACGGACGGTATAGCAATCAGCCCCAGCATTTT.

CDR3 in amino acids: CSALLAGGLTGELFF. The DNA for the CDR3 is TGCAGTGCTCTACTAGCGGGAGGACTCACCGGGGAGCTGTTTTTT. V gene TRBV20-1 combines with J gene TRBJ2-2, with 12 bases matching TRBD2. This CDR3 is 15 amino acids long. Germline V lookup: CDR1 DFQATT, CDR2 SNEGSKA (reference sequence). Trimming took 5 bases from V and 4 from J; bases not matched to a gene: 5.

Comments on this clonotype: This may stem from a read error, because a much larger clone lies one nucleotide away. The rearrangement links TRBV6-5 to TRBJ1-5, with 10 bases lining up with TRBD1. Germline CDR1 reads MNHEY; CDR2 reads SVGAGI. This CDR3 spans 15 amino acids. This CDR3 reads CASRQTGGGNPPQHF. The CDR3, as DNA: TGTGCCAGCAGACAGACAGGGGGCGGCAATCCGCCCCAGCATTTT.

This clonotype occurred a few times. CDR3 bases: TGTGCCAGCAGTCCCGGCCATCCCGGGGATACGCAGTATTTT. Its translation: CASSPGHPGDTQYF. The chain uses TRBV6-5 and TRBJ2-3; D uncertain. The CDR3 has 14 amino acids. Trimming took 5 bases from V and 6 from J, leaving 15 bases between them. Germline V gene data show CDR1 as MNHEY and CDR2 as SVGAGI.

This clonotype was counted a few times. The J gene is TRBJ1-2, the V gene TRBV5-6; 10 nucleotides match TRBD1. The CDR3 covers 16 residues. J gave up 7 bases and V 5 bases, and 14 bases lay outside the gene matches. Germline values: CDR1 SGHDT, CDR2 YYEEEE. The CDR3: CASRCPGQGVLCGYTF. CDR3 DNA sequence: TGTGCCAGCAGGTGTCCCGGACAGGGGGTGTTGTGTGGCTACACCTTC.

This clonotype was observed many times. The CDR3 here is CASSKGRRVQETQYF. The CDR3, as DNA: TGTGCCAGCAGTAAGGGACGGAGGGTCCAAGAGACCCAGTACTTC. The chain joins TRBV28 to TRBJ2-5, with D possibly being TRBD2 (6 bases). This CDR3 has 15 amino acids. The V end was cut by 5 bases, the J end by 1 base, with 14 bases between. Germline V CDR1 and CDR2: MDHEN, SYDVKM.

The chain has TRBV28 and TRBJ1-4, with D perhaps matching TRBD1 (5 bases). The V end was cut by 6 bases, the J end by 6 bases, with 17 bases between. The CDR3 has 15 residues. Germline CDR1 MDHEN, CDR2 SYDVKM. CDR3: CASSLEGYRYEKLFF. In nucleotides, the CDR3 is TGTGCCAGCAGCCTGGAGGGGTACCGCTATGAAAAACTGTTTTTT.

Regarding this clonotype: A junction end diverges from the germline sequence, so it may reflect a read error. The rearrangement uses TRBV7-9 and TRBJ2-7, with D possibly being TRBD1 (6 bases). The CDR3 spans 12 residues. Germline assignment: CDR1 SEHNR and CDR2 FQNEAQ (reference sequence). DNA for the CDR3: TGTGCCACCGGACAGATGTCCTACGAGCAGTCCTTC. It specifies CATGQMSYEQSF.

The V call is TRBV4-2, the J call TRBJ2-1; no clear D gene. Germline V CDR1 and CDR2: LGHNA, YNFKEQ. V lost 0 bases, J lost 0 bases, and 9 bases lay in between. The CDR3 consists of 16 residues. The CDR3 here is CASSQELHSSYNEQFF. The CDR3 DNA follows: TGTGCCAGCAGCCAAGAGTTACACAGCTCCTACAATGAGCAGTTCTTC.

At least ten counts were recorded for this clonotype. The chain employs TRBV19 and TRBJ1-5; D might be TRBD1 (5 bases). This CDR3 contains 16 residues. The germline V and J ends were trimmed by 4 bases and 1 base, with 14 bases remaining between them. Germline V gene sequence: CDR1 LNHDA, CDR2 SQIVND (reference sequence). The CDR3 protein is CASSTPGERSNQPQHF. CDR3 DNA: TGTGCCAGTAGTACCCCGGGGGAGAGAAGCAATCAGCCCCAGCATTTT.

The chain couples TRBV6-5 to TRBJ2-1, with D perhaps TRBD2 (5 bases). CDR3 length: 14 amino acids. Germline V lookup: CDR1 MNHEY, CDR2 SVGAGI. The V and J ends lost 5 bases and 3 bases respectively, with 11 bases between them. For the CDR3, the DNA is TGTGCCAGCAGTCCCCTCCGGGGCTACAATGAGCAGTTCTTC. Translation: CASSPLRGYNEQFF.

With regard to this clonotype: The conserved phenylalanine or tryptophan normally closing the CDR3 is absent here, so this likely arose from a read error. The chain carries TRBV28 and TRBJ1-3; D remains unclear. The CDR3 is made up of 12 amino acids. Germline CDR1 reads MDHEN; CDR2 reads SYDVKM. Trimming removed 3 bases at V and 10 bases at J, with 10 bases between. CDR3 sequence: CASSFDRGTIYS. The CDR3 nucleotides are TGTGCCAGCAGTTTCGATCGAGGGACCATATATTCT.

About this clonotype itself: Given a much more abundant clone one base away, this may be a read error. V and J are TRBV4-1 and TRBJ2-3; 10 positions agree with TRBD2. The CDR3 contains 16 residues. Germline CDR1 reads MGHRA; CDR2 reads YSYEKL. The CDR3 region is CASSPTLAGVADTQCF. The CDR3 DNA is TGCGCCAGCAGCCCTACTCTAGCGGGAGTGGCAGATACGCAGTGTTTT.

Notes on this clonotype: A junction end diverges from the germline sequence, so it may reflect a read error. CDR3 amino acids: CARSPREKDTQCF. CDR3 in DNA: TGTGCCCGCAGCCCCAGAGAGAAAGATACGCAGTGTTTT. The chain links TRBV5-4 to TRBJ2-3; D gene unclear. The CDR3 has 13 residues. Per germline, CDR1 SGHNT and CDR2 YYREEE (reference sequence).